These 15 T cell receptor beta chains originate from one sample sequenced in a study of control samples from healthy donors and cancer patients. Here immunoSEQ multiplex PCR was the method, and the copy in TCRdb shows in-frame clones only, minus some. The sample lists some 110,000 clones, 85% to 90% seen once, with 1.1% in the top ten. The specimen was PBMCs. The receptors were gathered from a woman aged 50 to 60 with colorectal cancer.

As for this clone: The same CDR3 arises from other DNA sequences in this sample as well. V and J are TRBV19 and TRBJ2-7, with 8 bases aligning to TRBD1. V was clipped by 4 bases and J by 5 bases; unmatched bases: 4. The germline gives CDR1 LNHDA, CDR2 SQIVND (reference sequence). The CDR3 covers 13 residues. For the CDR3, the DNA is TGTGCCAGTAGTAGGACAGGGTCCCACGAGCAGTACTTC. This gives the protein CASSRTGSHEQYF.

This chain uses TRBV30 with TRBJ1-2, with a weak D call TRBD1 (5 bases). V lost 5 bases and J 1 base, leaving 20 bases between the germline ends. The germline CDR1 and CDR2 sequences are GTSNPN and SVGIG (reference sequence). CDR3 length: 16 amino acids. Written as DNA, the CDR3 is TGTGCCTGGGGCTCCGTAGGGACCAGGGTTAACTATGGCTACACCTTC. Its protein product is CAWGSVGTRVNYGYTF.

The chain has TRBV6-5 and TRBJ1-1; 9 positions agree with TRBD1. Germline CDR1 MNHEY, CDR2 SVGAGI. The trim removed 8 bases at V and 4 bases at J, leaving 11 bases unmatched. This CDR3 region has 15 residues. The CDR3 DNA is TGTGCCAGCGGGTATACAGGGGGCCTTTTCACTGAAGCTTTCTTT. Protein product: CASGYTGGLFTEAFF.

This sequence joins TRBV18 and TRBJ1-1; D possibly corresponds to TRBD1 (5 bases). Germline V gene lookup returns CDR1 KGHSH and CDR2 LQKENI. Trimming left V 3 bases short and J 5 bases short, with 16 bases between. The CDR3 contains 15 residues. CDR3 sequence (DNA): TGTGCCAGCTCACCCGGGAACATGGAGGGGACTGAAGCTTTCTTT. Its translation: CASSPGNMEGTEAFF.

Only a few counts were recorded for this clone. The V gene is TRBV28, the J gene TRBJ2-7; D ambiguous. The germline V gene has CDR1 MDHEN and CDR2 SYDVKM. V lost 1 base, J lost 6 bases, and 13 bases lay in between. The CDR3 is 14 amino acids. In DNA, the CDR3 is TGTGCCAGCAGTTTATCCTCTCCGCGTGGCGAGCAGTACTTC. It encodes CASSLSSPRGEQYF.

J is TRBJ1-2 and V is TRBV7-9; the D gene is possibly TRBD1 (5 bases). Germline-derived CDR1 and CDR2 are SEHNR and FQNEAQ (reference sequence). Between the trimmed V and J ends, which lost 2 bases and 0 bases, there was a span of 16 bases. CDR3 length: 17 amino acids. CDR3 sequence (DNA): TGTGCCAGCAGCTTACTCCAGGAGCCGGGGGCTAACTATGGCTACACCTTC. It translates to CASSLLQEPGANYGYTF.

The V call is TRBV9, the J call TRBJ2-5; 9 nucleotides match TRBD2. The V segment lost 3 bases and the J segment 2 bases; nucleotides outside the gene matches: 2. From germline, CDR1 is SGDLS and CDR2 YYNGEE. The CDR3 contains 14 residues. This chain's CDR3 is CASSAGLAQETQYF. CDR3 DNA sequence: TGTGCCAGCAGCGCCGGACTAGCGCAAGAGACCCAGTACTTC.

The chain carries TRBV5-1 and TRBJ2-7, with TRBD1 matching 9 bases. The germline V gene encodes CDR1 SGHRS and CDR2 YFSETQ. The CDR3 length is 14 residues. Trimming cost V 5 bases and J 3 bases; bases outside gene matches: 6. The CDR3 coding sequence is TGCGCCAGCAGGGGGGGACAGGGCCGCTACGAGCAGTACTTC. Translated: CASRGGQGRYEQYF. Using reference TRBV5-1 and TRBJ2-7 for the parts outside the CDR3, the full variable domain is KAGVTQTPRYLIKTRGQQVTLSCSPISGHRSVSWYQQTPGQGLQFLFEYFSETQRNKGNFPGRFSGRQFSNSRSEMNVSTLELGDSALYLCASRGGQGRYEQYFGPGTRLTVT.

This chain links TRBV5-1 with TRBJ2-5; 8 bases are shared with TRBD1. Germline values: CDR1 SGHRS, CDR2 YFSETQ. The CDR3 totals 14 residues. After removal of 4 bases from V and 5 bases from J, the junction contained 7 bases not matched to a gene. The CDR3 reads CASSGDRGGETQYF. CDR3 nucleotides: TGCGCCAGCAGCGGCGACAGGGGTGGGGAGACCCAGTACTTC.

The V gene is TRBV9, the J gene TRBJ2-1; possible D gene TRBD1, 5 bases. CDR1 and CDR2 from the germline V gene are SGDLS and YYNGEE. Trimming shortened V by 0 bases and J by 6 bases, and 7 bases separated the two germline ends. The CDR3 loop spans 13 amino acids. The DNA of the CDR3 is TGTGCCAGCAGCGTAGGACAGTCCAATGAGCAGTTCTTC. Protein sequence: CASSVGQSNEQFF.

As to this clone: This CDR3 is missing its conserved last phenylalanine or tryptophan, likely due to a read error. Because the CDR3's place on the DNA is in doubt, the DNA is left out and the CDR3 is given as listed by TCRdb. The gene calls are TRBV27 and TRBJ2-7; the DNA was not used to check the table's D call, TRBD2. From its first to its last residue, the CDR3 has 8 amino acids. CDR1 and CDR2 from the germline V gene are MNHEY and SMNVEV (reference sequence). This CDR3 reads CASSLINL.

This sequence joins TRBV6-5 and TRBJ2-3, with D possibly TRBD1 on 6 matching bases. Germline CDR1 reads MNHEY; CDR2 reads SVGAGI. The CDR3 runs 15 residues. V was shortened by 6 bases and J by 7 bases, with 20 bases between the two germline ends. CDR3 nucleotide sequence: TGTGCCAGCAGCTCCACATCTACAGGGAGCAATACGCAGTATTTT. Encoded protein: CASSSTSTGSNTQYF.

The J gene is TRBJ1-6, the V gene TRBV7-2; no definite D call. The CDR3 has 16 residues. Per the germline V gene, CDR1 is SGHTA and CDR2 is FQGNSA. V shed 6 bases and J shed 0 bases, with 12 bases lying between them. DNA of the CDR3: TGTGCCAGCAGACGGGAGTCGAGCTCCTATAATTCACCCCTCCACTTT. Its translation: CASRRESSSYNSPLHF. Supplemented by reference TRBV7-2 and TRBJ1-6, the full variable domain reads GAGVSQSPSNKVTEKGKDVELRCDPISGHTALYWYRQSLGQGLEFLIYFQGNSAPDKSGLPSDRFSAERTGGSVSTLTIQRTQQEDSAVYLCASRRESSSYNSPLHFGNGTRLTVT.

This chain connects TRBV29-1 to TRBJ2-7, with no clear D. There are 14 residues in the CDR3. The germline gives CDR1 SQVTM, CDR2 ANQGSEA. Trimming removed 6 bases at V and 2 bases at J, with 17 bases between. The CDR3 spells CSVLPDLITYEQYF. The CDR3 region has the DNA TGCAGCGTCCTTCCAGATTTGATAACCTACGAGCAGTACTTC.

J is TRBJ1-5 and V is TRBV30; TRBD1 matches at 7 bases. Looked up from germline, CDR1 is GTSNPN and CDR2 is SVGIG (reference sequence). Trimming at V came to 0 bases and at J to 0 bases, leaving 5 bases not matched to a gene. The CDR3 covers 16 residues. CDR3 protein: CAWSVRDSYSNQPQHF. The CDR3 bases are TGTGCCTGGAGTGTTAGGGACAGCTATAGCAATCAGCCCCAGCATTTT.